Shown below are 27 T cell receptor beta chains from a single sample sequenced in a study of shared clonotypes between healthy human individuals. The naive CD8 population came from CD45RO-negative cells selected for CCR7, without terminally differentiated effector memory CD45RA+ cells. The table came from immunoSEQ multiplex PCR; TCRdb's copy has only in-frame clones and leaves some out. This sample has around 600,000 clones; 98% occur once, and the top ten carry around 0.3%. The sequenced sample consisted of naive CD8+ T cells sorted from blood. All receptors come from a man aged 30 to 39 in good health.

The chain couples TRBV7-9 to TRBJ2-3, with D possibly being TRBD1 (5 bases). The germline V gene has CDR1 SEHNR and CDR2 FQNEAQ (reference sequence). V was pared by 4 bases and J by 1 base, with 9 bases between. This CDR3 spans 14 amino acids. CDR3 sequence reads: CASSSETGTDTQYF. CDR3 in DNA: TGTGCCAGCAGCTCGGAGACAGGCACAGATACGCAGTATTTT. The complete variable domain, with remaining parts taken from reference TRBV7-9 and TRBJ2-3, reads DTGVSQNPRHKITKRGQNVTFRCDPISEHNRLYWYRQTLGQGPEFLTYFQNEAQLEKSRLLSDRFSAERPKGSFSTLEIQRTEQGDSAMYLCASSSETGTDTQYFGPGTRLTVL.

J is TRBJ2-3 and V is TRBV9, with a tentative D call TRBD1 (6 bases). V shed 5 bases and J shed 0 bases, with 13 bases lying between them. CDR3 size: 15 residues. The V gene's germline CDR1 is SGDLS and CDR2 YYNGEE. The CDR3 protein is CASSGTGSSTDTQYF. The CDR3 nucleotides read TGTGCCAGCAGTGGAACAGGGTCTAGCACAGATACGCAGTATTTT.

The gene calls are TRBV18 and TRBJ2-7; 10 bases fit TRBD1. V was pared by 1 base and J by 3 bases, with 6 bases of the junction left unmatched. The germline gives CDR1 KGHSH, CDR2 LQKENI. The CDR3 covers 16 residues. CDR3 sequence: CASSPQEGTGDYEQYF. The CDR3 region has the DNA TGTGCCAGCTCACCACAGGAGGGGACAGGGGACTACGAGCAGTACTTC.

V is TRBV7-9 and J is TRBJ2-3; 7 positions match TRBD2. With V trimmed by 5 bases and J by 1 base, 12 bases remained unmatched. This CDR3 contains 17 residues. The V gene's germline CDR1 is SEHNR and CDR2 FQNEAQ (reference sequence). The CDR3 nucleotides are TGTGCCAGCAGCCCTCCGGTACTAGCGCATCGCACAGATACGCAGTATTTT. The encoded protein is CASSPPVLAHRTDTQYF.

This rearrangement joins TRBV6-6 to TRBJ2-7, with no clear D. Looked up from germline, CDR1 is MNHNY and CDR2 is SVGAGI (reference sequence). V dropped 8 bases and J dropped 4 bases, with 15 bases sitting between them. The CDR3 is 13 amino acids. CDR3 in DNA: TGTGCCAGCGGGTTCGGTTCTACTTACGAGCAGTACTTC. It encodes CASGFGSTYEQYF.

The chain couples TRBV18 to TRBJ2-5; 9 positions agree with TRBD2. CDR1 is KGHSH and CDR2 is LQKENI in the germline V gene. V lost 4 bases and J lost 2; bases outside the gene matches: 11. This CDR3 is 17 amino acids long. Here the CDR3 reads CASSQESGRRDQETQYF. The CDR3 DNA reads TGTGCCAGCTCACAAGAGAGCGGGAGGAGGGATCAAGAGACCCAGTACTTC.

The rearrangement uses TRBV7-9 and TRBJ2-3; 8 nucleotides agree with TRBD2. Germline V gene lookup returns CDR1 SEHNR and CDR2 FQNEAQ (reference sequence). V dropped 0 bases and J dropped 6; count of bases not matched to a gene: 8. The CDR3 totals 16 residues. The CDR3 region has the DNA TGTGCCAGCAGCTTAGCGATCGGGGGGGACAAGGATACGCAGTATTTT. It encodes CASSLAIGGDKDTQYF.

The chain recombines TRBV27 with TRBJ2-1; 9 nucleotides agree with TRBD2. Germline CDR1 MNHEY, CDR2 SMNVEV (reference sequence). This CDR3 is built from 17 residues. The ends lost 4 bases at V and 0 bases at J; junction bases unmatched: 7. CDR3 in amino acids: CASSSPLAGSSYNEQFF. The CDR3 DNA follows: TGTGCCAGCAGTTCCCCTCTAGCGGGGAGCTCCTACAATGAGCAGTTCTTC.

The chain combines TRBV2 with TRBJ2-7; tentative D call: TRBD1 (6 bases). Trimming cost V 7 bases and J 1 base, with 11 bases left between them. The CDR3 has 13 residues. CDR1 and CDR2 from the germline V gene are SNHLY and FYNNEI. Here the CDR3 DNA reads TGTGCCAGCACCAAGGGGGATTCCTACGAGCAGTACTTC. Amino acids: CASTKGDSYEQYF.

The chain recombines TRBV20-1 with TRBJ1-1; D not certain. The CDR3 loop spans 11 amino acids. V was trimmed by 7 bases and J by 7 bases, leaving 13 bases between them. Germline V gives CDR1 DFQATT, CDR2 SNEGSKA (reference sequence). CDR3 loop: CSVGPLGEAFF. CDR3 in DNA: TGCAGTGTTGGGCCCCTTGGTGAAGCTTTCTTT.

The chain has TRBV29-1 and TRBJ2-1; TRBD2 might be the D (5 bases). V was clipped by 7 bases and J by 8 bases, with 12 bases between them. The CDR3 loop spans 11 amino acids. CDR1 SQVTM and CDR2 ANQGSEA come from the germline V gene. The CDR3 coding sequence is TGCAGCGCCGGAGGTGGGGATGAGCAGTTCTTC. This gives the protein CSAGGGDEQFF.

This clone came up once. The J gene is TRBJ2-7, the V gene TRBV27, with 7 bases lining up with TRBD1. With V trimmed by 8 bases and J by 4 bases, 20 bases remained unmatched. This CDR3 contains 17 residues. Germline V CDR1 and CDR2: MNHEY, SMNVEV (reference sequence). The CDR3 protein is CASRRYTSDYRGYEQYF. The CDR3, as DNA: TGTGCCAGCCGCCGATATACTAGTGATTACAGGGGTTACGAGCAGTACTTC.

In DNA, the CDR3 is TGTGCCTCAACCACTAGCGGGAGGTACAATGAGCAGTTCTTC. Translation gives CASTTSGRYNEQFF. The rearrangement links TRBV30 to TRBJ2-1; the match to TRBD2 covers 12 bases. CDR1 is GTSNPN and CDR2 is SVGIG in the germline V gene (reference sequence). This CDR3 comprises 14 residues. Trimming at V came to 7 bases and at J to 4 bases, leaving 5 bases not matched to a gene.

This rearrangement joins TRBV11-2 to TRBJ2-1, with D possibly being TRBD1 (5 bases). The CDR3 sequence is 14 residues long. In germline, CDR1 is SGHAT, CDR2 FQNNGV. The ends were cut back, 4 bases at V and 2 bases at J, with 9 bases in the middle. The CDR3 is CASSSIRAYNEQFF. The CDR3 DNA is TGTGCCAGCAGCTCGATCAGGGCCTACAATGAGCAGTTCTTC.

The V and J genes are TRBV18 and TRBJ2-7; a possible D gene is TRBD1 (6 bases). There are 14 residues in the CDR3. The germline V gene has CDR1 KGHSH and CDR2 LQKENI. V was cut by 2 bases and J by 0 bases, with 8 bases left in between. CDR3 loop: CASSPGQNSYEQYF. The CDR3 DNA is TGTGCCAGCTCACCAGGACAGAACTCCTACGAGCAGTACTTC.

The gene calls are TRBV28 and TRBJ2-3; TRBD1 matches 11 bases. This CDR3 comprises 16 residues. With V trimmed by 5 bases and J by 2 bases, 6 bases remained unmatched. The germline V gene encodes CDR1 MDHEN and CDR2 SYDVKM. CDR3: CASSPRDRGITDTQYF. The CDR3 DNA follows: TGTGCCAGCAGTCCCCGGGACAGGGGGATCACAGATACGCAGTATTTT.

The chain uses TRBV7-6 and TRBJ2-5; 10 nucleotides match TRBD2. The CDR3 totals 16 residues. CDR1 is SGHVS, CDR2 FNYEAQ, per germline. V was pared by 3 bases and J by 4 bases, with 8 bases of the junction left unmatched. The CDR3 here is CASSFKAGGLIETQYF. CDR3 coding DNA: TGTGCCAGCAGCTTCAAAGCGGGAGGGCTTATAGAGACCCAGTACTTC.

Note on this clone: No conserved phenylalanine or tryptophan ends this CDR3, so it is likely a read error. The limits of the CDR3 on the DNA are not certain, so only TCRdb's listed CDR3 is given. The chain carries TRBV13 and TRBJ1-2; the table's TRBD1 call for D was not verified on the DNA. Germline V gene data show CDR1 as PRHDT and CDR2 as FYEKMQ (reference sequence). The length of the CDR3 is 8 amino acids, counting both ends. The CDR3 spells CASSSGQG.

This clone appeared a single time. This chain links TRBV28 with TRBJ2-7; D assignment may be TRBD1 or TRBD2 (5 bases each). This CDR3 has 13 amino acids. Germline V gene sequence: CDR1 MDHEN, CDR2 SYDVKM. V was trimmed by 8 bases and J by 2 bases, leaving 13 bases between them. The CDR3 nucleotides are TGTGCCAGCGAGGGGCGGAGCACCTACGAGCAGTACTTC. Translating it yields CASEGRSTYEQYF.

V gene TRBV2 combines with J gene TRBJ1-2, with 12 nucleotides matching TRBD1. From germline, CDR1 is SNHLY and CDR2 FYNNEI. The CDR3 is 14 amino acids. With 4 bases clipped from V and 7 bases from J, the junction kept 4 bases outside the gene matches. The CDR3 is CASSGGQGAPGYTF. CDR3 nucleotides: TGTGCCAGCAGTGGGGGACAGGGGGCGCCTGGCTACACCTTC.

The chain links TRBV18 to TRBJ1-1; D possibly corresponds to TRBD1 (6 bases). The CDR3 has 14 amino acids. V was pared by 1 base and J by 8 bases, with 14 bases between. CDR1 is KGHSH and CDR2 is LQKENI in the germline V gene. CDR3 DNA sequence: TGTGCCAGCTCACCACTCGTCGGACAGAGAGAAGCTTTCTTT. It specifies CASSPLVGQREAFF.

The chain couples TRBV11-2 to TRBJ2-5; the match to TRBD2 covers 12 bases. V was pared by 1 base and J by 5 bases, with 14 bases of the junction left unmatched. The germline CDR1 and CDR2 sequences are SGHAT and FQNNGV. The CDR3 covers 19 residues. In DNA, the CDR3 is TGTGCCAGCAGCTTAGCTCCTCCGGCTAGCGGGAGGGCCGACGAGACCCAGTACTTC. Translation gives CASSLAPPASGRADETQYF.

CDR3 residues: CASSLLWSTSGNRGELFF. CDR3 nucleotides: TGTGCCAGCAGCTTACTCTGGTCGACTAGCGGGAATCGGGGGGAGCTGTTTTTT. The chain is built from TRBV11-1 and TRBJ2-2; 11 nucleotides match TRBD2. V trimming: 2 bases; J trimming: 8 bases; junction bases outside the gene matches: 13. CDR3 size: 18 residues. CDR1 and CDR2 from the germline V gene are SGHAT and FQDESV (reference sequence).

The chain has TRBV4-3 and TRBJ2-2; perhaps TRBD2 as D (5 bases). Trimming stripped 2 bases from V and 3 bases from J, with 10 bases between. CDR1 and CDR2 (germline): LGHNA, YSLEER. This CDR3 is 15 amino acids long. CDR3 bases: TGCGCCAGCAGCCAAACTAGGACGCACACCGGGGAGCTGTTTTTT. Protein product: CASSQTRTHTGELFF.

In its sample, this clone was seen a few times. The CDR3 DNA reads as TGTGCCAGCTCCGAACTAGGGGAGCCCCAGCATTTT. This codes for CASSELGEPQHF. The chain has TRBV27 and TRBJ1-5; D perhaps matches TRBD1 (5 bases). The CDR3 loop spans 12 amino acids. CDR1 and CDR2 from the germline V gene are MNHEY and SMNVEV (reference sequence). The V end was cut by 8 bases, the J end by 8 bases, with 13 bases between.

About this clone itself: The same CDR3 arises from other DNA sequences in this sample as well. The chain is built from TRBV27 and TRBJ2-7; the match to TRBD2 covers 7 bases. V trimming: 3 bases; J trimming: 3 bases; junction bases outside the gene matches: 5. The CDR3 length is 14 residues. Germline loops: CDR1 MNHEY, CDR2 SMNVEV (reference sequence). In DNA, the CDR3 is TGTGCCAGCAGTTTTGGCGGGAGCGTCTACGAGCAGTACTTC. This codes for CASSFGGSVYEQYF.

V usage is TRBV27 and J usage is TRBJ2-7, with D uncertain. Trimming pared 8 bases from V and 3 bases from J, leaving 17 bases between. Germline CDR1 MNHEY, CDR2 SMNVEV (reference sequence). The CDR3 is 14 residues long. CDR3 bases: TGTGCCAGCGCCCCGGTGACGGAACTCTACGAGCAGTACTTC. It translates to CASAPVTELYEQYF.